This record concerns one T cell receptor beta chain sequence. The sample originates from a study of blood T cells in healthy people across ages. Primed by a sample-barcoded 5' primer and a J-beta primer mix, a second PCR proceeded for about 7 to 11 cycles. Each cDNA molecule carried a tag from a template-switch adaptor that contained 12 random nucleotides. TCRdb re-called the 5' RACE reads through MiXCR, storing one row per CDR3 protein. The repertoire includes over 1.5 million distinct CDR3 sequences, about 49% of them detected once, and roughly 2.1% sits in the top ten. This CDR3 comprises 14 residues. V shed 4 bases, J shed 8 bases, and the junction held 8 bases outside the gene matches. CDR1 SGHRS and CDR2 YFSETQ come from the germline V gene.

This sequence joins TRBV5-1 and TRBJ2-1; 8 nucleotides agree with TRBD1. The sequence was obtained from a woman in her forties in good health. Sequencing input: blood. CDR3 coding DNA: TGCGCCAGCAGCATAAGGACAGGGATCGATGAGCAGTTCTTC. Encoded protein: CASSIRTGIDEQFF.